What follows are 28 T cell receptor beta chains derived from one specimen sequenced in a study of T cells in Graves' hyperthyroidism and ophthalmopathy. TCR beta CDR3 sequences were amplified from RNA transcripts. When the TCR CDR3 underwent first-round RT-PCR, the HTBI primer set was used. MiXCR, run by TCRdb on the multiplex PCR reads, gives a single entry per CDR3 protein. The top ten clones hold less than 45% of a sample with 250,000 to 300,000 distinct CDR3 sequences, roughly 19% of them seen once. The sequenced material came from blood. Source of these receptors: a middle-aged man with Graves' ophthalmopathy.

In this sample, this clonotype turned up many times. The chain combines TRBV2 with TRBJ2-3; 8 nucleotides match TRBD1. The V and J ends lost 6 bases and 4 bases, in that order; junction bases with no gene match: 6. Per germline, CDR1 SNHLY and CDR2 FYNNEI. The length of the CDR3 is 14 residues. The CDR3 loop reads CASRPGQGSDTQYF. In nucleotides, the CDR3 is TGTGCCAGCAGGCCCGGACAGGGTTCAGATACGCAGTATTTT.

J is TRBJ2-3 and V is TRBV9, with 15 positions matching TRBD2. CDR1 is SGDLS and CDR2 is YYNGEE in the germline V gene. The CDR3 covers 18 residues. With V trimmed by 3 bases and J by 2 bases, 7 bases remained unmatched. The CDR3 is CASSAGTSGRTATDTQYF. CDR3 nucleotide sequence: TGTGCCAGCAGCGCCGGGACTAGCGGGAGGACGGCCACAGATACGCAGTATTTT.

The sample holds a few counts of this clonotype. This sequence joins TRBV20-1 and TRBJ2-7, with D perhaps assigned TRBD1 or TRBD2 (5 bases each). V lost 0 bases and J 2 bases, leaving 11 bases between the germline ends. Germline V gives CDR1 DFQATT, CDR2 SNEGSKA (reference sequence). The CDR3 spans 14 residues. This CDR3 reads CSARDPSGPYEQYF. CDR3 coding DNA: TGCAGTGCTAGAGATCCCTCGGGACCCTACGAGCAGTACTTC.

The V call is TRBV27, the J call TRBJ2-2; 7 bases align to TRBD1. Germline lookup yields CDR1 MNHEY and CDR2 SMNVEV (reference sequence). With V trimmed by 4 bases and J by 1 base, 3 bases remained unmatched. The CDR3 is 15 amino acids. This CDR3 is CASSSTGVNTGELFF. CDR3 in DNA: TGTGCCAGCAGTTCTACAGGGGTGAACACCGGGGAGCTGTTTTTT.

This clonotype was counted once. The V gene is TRBV5-1, the J gene TRBJ2-3, with 7 bases lining up with TRBD1. The junction had 8 bases not matched to a gene; V was cut back by 5 bases and J by 2 bases. Germline lookup yields CDR1 SGHRS and CDR2 YFSETQ. This CDR3 is 15 amino acids long. The CDR3 reads CASRYGTADTDTQYF. The CDR3 coding sequence is TGCGCCAGCAGATATGGGACAGCGGACACAGATACGCAGTATTTT.

The V gene is TRBV4-1, the J gene TRBJ1-1; D not resolved. The V gene's germline CDR1 is MGHRA and CDR2 YSYEKL. V lost 0 bases and J lost 11, with 10 bases in between. This CDR3 region has 12 residues. The CDR3 region has the DNA TGCGCCAGCAGCCAAGAATTCTCGGGGGCTTTCTTT. The encoded protein is CASSQEFSGAFF.

The gene calls are TRBV27 and TRBJ2-7; D perhaps matches TRBD2 (5 bases). Trimming shortened V by 10 bases and J by 2 bases, and 15 bases separated the two germline ends. The CDR3 runs 13 residues. Germline values: CDR1 MNHEY, CDR2 SMNVEV (reference sequence). The CDR3 here is CATADRGPYEQYF. The CDR3 nucleotides are TGTGCCACGGCAGATCGGGGTCCCTACGAGCAGTACTTC.

The rearrangement links TRBV6-2 or TRBV6-3 to TRBJ1-3; a possible D gene is TRBD1 (5 bases). Trimming took off 0 bases at V and 0 bases at J, with 9 bases between the two ends. The length of the CDR3 is 16 residues. The V gene's germline CDR1 is MNHEY and CDR2 SVGEGT. The CDR3 bases are TGTGCCAGCAGTTACTCGAAGGGGCCCTCTGGAAACACCATATATTTT. Protein: CASSYSKGPSGNTIYF.

This clonotype was seen at least ten times. The rearrangement joins TRBV20-1 to TRBJ1-4; D is unclear. CDR3 size: 14 residues. In germline, CDR1 is DFQATT, CDR2 SNEGSKA (reference sequence). Trimming stripped 3 bases from V and 0 bases from J, with 8 bases between. Here the CDR3 DNA reads TGCAGTGCTAGTGGACGGCCAACTAATGAAAAACTGTTTTTT. Translation: CSASGRPTNEKLFF.

This clonotype has only a few counts. The chain uses TRBV5-8 and TRBJ1-5, with 7 bases identical to TRBD1. CDR3 length equals 15 residues. The trim removed 4 bases at V and 2 bases at J, leaving 6 bases unmatched. CDR1 and CDR2 (germline): SGHTS, YDEGEE. CDR3 DNA sequence: TGTGCCAGCAGCCCACCTGGGACAGGCAATCAGCCCCAGCATTTT. Protein: CASSPPGTGNQPQHF.

The V gene is TRBV20-1, the J gene TRBJ1-1; tentatively, D is TRBD1 (5 bases). With 1 base removed from V and 6 bases from J, the gap between germline ends came to 15 bases. Germline-derived CDR1 and CDR2 are DFQATT and SNEGSKA (reference sequence). The CDR3 loop spans 14 amino acids. Written as DNA, the CDR3 is TGCAGTGCTAGAGTCCCCGGGACCTTGGCTGAAGCTTTCTTT. It translates to CSARVPGTLAEAFF.

With regard to this clonotype: Since a much larger clone is just one base distant, this may be a read error. The chain joins TRBV28 to TRBJ2-7; weak D call: TRBD1 (6 bases). V gave up 1 base and J gave up 7 bases, with 17 bases separating them. The CDR3 covers 15 residues. Germline V lookup: CDR1 MDHEN, CDR2 SYDVKM. CDR3 sequence: CASSLSGQSLREQYF. The CDR3 DNA is TGTGCCAGCAGTTTATCTGGACAGTCCCTTCGTGAGCAGTACTTC.

In this sample, this clonotype turned up a few times. The chain has TRBV20-1 and TRBJ1-6; D is unresolved. V shed 5 bases and J shed 9 bases, with 26 bases lying between them. CDR3 length: 17 residues. From germline, CDR1 is DFQATT and CDR2 SNEGSKA (reference sequence). In DNA, the CDR3 is TGCAGTGCTGGAAGGTTGGCCAGGCAGTACGCGGGTTCACCCCTCCACTTT. Encoded protein: CSAGRLARQYAGSPLHF.

The genes are TRBV10-2 and TRBJ2-5; D may be TRBD1 or TRBD2 (5 bases each). V dropped 10 bases and J dropped 2 bases, with 14 bases sitting between them. Per the germline V gene, CDR1 is WSHSY and CDR2 is SAAADI. The CDR3 covers 13 residues. This chain's CDR3 is CATVMGDQETQYF. Here the CDR3 DNA reads TGCGCCACCGTTATGGGGGATCAAGAGACCCAGTACTTC.

There are a few counts of this clonotype. The rearrangement uses TRBV9 and TRBJ1-1; 9 positions match TRBD1. Per germline, CDR1 SGDLS and CDR2 YYNGEE. The CDR3 contains 15 residues. V lost 1 base and J lost 10; bases outside the gene matches: 11. DNA of the CDR3: TGTGCCAGCAGCGTATCGGGACAGGGAGGTTGGGTAGCTTTCTTT. It encodes CASSVSGQGGWVAFF.

The chain is built from TRBV6-1 and TRBJ1-2; 7 nucleotides match TRBD1. V dropped 5 bases and J dropped 7; count of bases not matched to a gene: 4. The CDR3 length is 12 residues. The germline V gene has CDR1 MNHNS and CDR2 SASEGT. CDR3 in DNA: TGTGCCAGCAGTCTACGACAGGGTGGCTACACCTTC. Residues: CASSLRQGGYTF.

This clonotype was detected only a few times. The gene calls are TRBV6-4 and TRBJ2-7; 8 nucleotides align to TRBD1. V was pared by 5 bases and J by 2 bases, with 8 bases of the junction left unmatched. Germline CDR1 MRHNA, CDR2 SNTAGT. The CDR3 length is 15 residues. CDR3 loop: CASSRTGSGTYEQYF. DNA of the CDR3: TGTGCCAGCAGTCGGACAGGGAGCGGTACCTACGAGCAGTACTTC.

This clonotype was picked up many times. This chain joins TRBV20-1 and TRBJ2-3, with D perhaps matching TRBD2 (5 bases). Trimming shortened V by 7 bases and J by 2 bases, and 13 bases separated the two germline ends. The CDR3 has 13 amino acids. Germline CDR1 and CDR2: DFQATT and SNEGSKA (reference sequence). The CDR3 loop reads CSVPRGVTDTQYF. The CDR3, as DNA: TGCAGTGTACCCCGGGGAGTCACAGATACGCAGTATTTT.

CDR3 sequence: CSVSAGVSQETQYF. The CDR3 DNA reads TGCAGCGTTTCAGCGGGAGTTAGCCAAGAGACCCAGTACTTC. The chain carries TRBV29-1 and TRBJ2-5; 8 bases match TRBD2. From germline, CDR1 is SQVTM and CDR2 ANQGSEA. Unmatched junction bases numbered 6, after V lost 5 bases and J lost 1 base. The CDR3 is 14 amino acids.

This clonotype came up many times. The chain couples TRBV28 to TRBJ2-1; the match to TRBD1 covers 7 bases. CDR1 and CDR2 (germline): MDHEN, SYDVKM. Trimming at V came to 8 bases and at J to 2 bases, leaving 3 bases not matched to a gene. This CDR3 comprises 13 residues. The CDR3 DNA reads TGTGCCAGCCGACAGGGCACCTACAATGAGCAGTTCTTC. As protein: CASRQGTYNEQFF.

This chain connects TRBV28 to TRBJ2-5, with D unresolved. The CDR3 spans 12 residues. CDR1 is MDHEN, CDR2 SYDVKM, per germline. The V end was cut by 10 bases, the J end by 5 bases, with 14 bases between. Here the CDR3 reads CATTLSGETQYF. CDR3 DNA: TGTGCCACCACGCTTTCTGGTGAGACCCAGTACTTC.

This clonotype came up a few times. The rearrangement links TRBV9 to TRBJ2-4, with 13 bases that match TRBD2. The germline V gene has CDR1 SGDLS and CDR2 YYNGEE. CDR3 length equals 22 residues. The trim removed 4 bases at V and 0 bases at J, leaving 19 bases unmatched. CDR3 in amino acids: CASSTGLAGVISSWLAKNIQYF. The CDR3 DNA sequence: TGTGCCAGCAGCACCGGACTAGCGGGAGTTATATCTAGTTGGTTAGCCAAAAACATTCAGTACTTC.

CDR3 in DNA: TGTGCCAGCAGTCCCCTCCCAGGCTGGACAGGCTACGAGCAGTACTTC. The encoded protein is CASSPLPGWTGYEQYF. The rearrangement joins TRBV28 to TRBJ2-7; 7 bases are a match to TRBD1. Germline assignment: CDR1 MDHEN and CDR2 SYDVKM. The CDR3 is made up of 16 amino acids. After removal of 5 bases from V and 3 bases from J, the junction contained 13 bases not matched to a gene.

This clonotype was detected only a few times. The chain joins TRBV5-1 to TRBJ1-5, with D possibly TRBD1 on 6 matching bases. This CDR3 is built from 14 residues. The germline CDR1 and CDR2 sequences are SGHRS and YFSETQ. V lost 4 bases and J lost 8, with 16 bases in between. The CDR3, as DNA: TGCGCCAGCAGCCGGCGTGGGGGGCCGGAGCCCCAGCATTTT. Translated, it gives CASSRRGGPEPQHF. The entire variable domain, with the rest obtained from reference TRBV5-1 and TRBJ1-5, is as follows: KAGVTQTPRYLIKTRGQQVTLSCSPISGHRSVSWYQQTPGQGLQFLFEYFSETQRNKGNFPGRFSGRQFSNSRSEMNVSTLELGDSALYLCASSRRGGPEPQHFGDGTRLSIL.

This clonotype was detected a few times. This chain connects TRBV5-1 to TRBJ2-3; 12 nucleotides match TRBD2. V was pared by 1 base and J by 2 bases, with 11 bases of the junction left unmatched. Looked up from germline, CDR1 is SGHRS and CDR2 is YFSETQ. This CDR3 region has 19 residues. CDR3 amino acids: CASSLLAGGPSTHTDTQYF. The CDR3 DNA reads as TGCGCCAGCAGCTTGCTAGCGGGAGGGCCGTCGACCCACACAGATACGCAGTATTTT.

The rearrangement links TRBV20-1 to TRBJ1-5, with D maybe TRBD1 (6 bases). Trimming cost V 5 bases and J 2 bases, with 10 bases left between them. This CDR3 comprises 13 residues. Per the germline V gene, CDR1 is DFQATT and CDR2 is SNEGSKA (reference sequence). CDR3 sequence: CSAPRGRNQPQHF. The CDR3 DNA reads TGCAGTGCTCCCAGGGGCCGCAATCAGCCCCAGCATTTT.

At least ten counts were recorded for this clonotype. In DNA, the CDR3 is TGTGCCAGCGGAGAAGGGAACAATGAGCAGTTCTTC. This translates into CASGEGNNEQFF. This rearrangement joins TRBV2 to TRBJ2-1; no firm D call. Germline CDR1 is SNHLY and CDR2 is FYNNEI. The CDR3 sequence is 12 residues long. The ends were cut back, 8 bases at V and 5 bases at J, with 10 bases in the middle.

Only one count was recorded for this clonotype. A much larger clone lies a single base off, so this may be a read error. This chain joins TRBV18 and TRBJ2-5; D unresolved. The CDR3 runs to 12 residues. Germline V gene sequence: CDR1 KGHSH, CDR2 LQKENI. CDR3: CSSSRPSETQYF. In DNA form, the CDR3 reads TGTTCCAGCTCACGGCCCTCGGAGACCCAGTACTTC.